This is a list of T cell receptor beta chains from one sample in a study of CD8 T cells in ankylosing spondylitis. MiXCR, run by TCRdb on the 5' RACE reads, gives a single entry per CDR3 protein. The sample holds some 340,000 distinct CDR3 sequences, approximately 14% seen once. The sample was blood, either unsorted or a sorted T cell fraction (not recorded which). These receptors all come from a male donor with ankylosing spondylitis or in good health (not recorded which). CDR3s include the opening cysteine and the closing phenylalanine or tryptophan. A D gene is named only where the DNA matches it firmly. A row's size may be missing; if present it is once, few, many or a size class.

-	TRBV20-1	TRBJ2-1	11	-	CSAPYPGEQFF	TGCAGTGCGCCATACCCCGGGGAGCAGTTCTTC
-	TRBV30	TRBJ2-1	18	TRBD2	CAWTFIARASGGPNEQFF	TGTGCCTGGACCTTTATAGCTAGGGCTAGCGGGGGCCCCAATGAGCAGTTCTTC
-	TRBV11-2	TRBJ1-6	15	-	CASSLDGTVSSPLHF	TGTGCCAGCAGCTTAGATGGCACAGTTAGCTCACCCCTCCACTTT
few	TRBV5-1	TRBJ2-3	17	-	CASSLVPSDTSTDTQYF	TGCGCCAGCAGCTTGGTTCCTAGCGACACTAGCACAGATACGCAGTATTTT
few	TRBV12-3/TRBV12-4	TRBJ1-6	16	-	CASSLELFGNRSPLHF	TGTGCCAGCAGTTTAGAGCTCTTTGGTAACCGGTCACCCCTCCACTTT
-	TRBV9	TRBJ1-5	14	-	CASSPTMGDMPQHF	TGTGCCAGCAGCCCTACCATGGGGGACATGCCCCAGCATTTT
-	TRBV7-2	TRBJ2-5	15	-	CASSPQSGFGETQYF	TGTGCCAGCAGCCCCCAGTCGGGCTTTGGGGAGACCCAGTACTTC
-	TRBV7-7	TRBJ2-1	13	-	CASGPLVYNEQFF	TGTGCCAGCGGGCCCCTAGTCTACAATGAGCAGTTCTTC
few	TRBV9	TRBJ2-6	14	-	CASTWGAGANVLTF	TGTGCCAGCACCTGGGGGGCTGGGGCCAACGTCCTGACTTTC
-	TRBV10-3	TRBJ1-1	16	-	CAISKGTSRSNTEAFF	TGTGCCATCAGTAAAGGGACCTCACGGTCTAACACTGAAGCTTTCTTT
-	TRBV15	TRBJ2-7	14	-	CATSRDQGSYEQYF	TGTGCCACCAGCAGAGATCAGGGATCCTACGAGCAGTACTTC
-	TRBV5-1	TRBJ2-4	16	-	CASSLVEGLAKNIQYF	TGCGCCAGCAGCTTGGTGGAGGGATTAGCCAAAAACATTCAGTACTTC
few	TRBV7-6	TRBJ2-7	12	-	CASSLEGQIFYF	TGTGCCAGCAGCTTAGAGGGCCAGATTTTTTACTTC
-	TRBV3-1	TRBJ2-1	18	TRBD2	CACCFRLAGPRAFNEQFF	TGTGCCTGCTGTTTCAGACTAGCGGGACCTCGTGCTTTCAATGAGCAGTTCTTC
few	TRBV21-1	TRBJ2-1	15	-	CASSPPSGAYNEQFF	TGTGCCAGCAGCCCCCCTAGCGGGGCATACAATGAGCAGTTCTTC
-	TRBV20-1	TRBJ2-7	12	-	CSATPDGYEQYF	TGCAGTGCAACTCCGGACGGGTACGAGCAGTACTTC
few	TRBV11-2	TRBJ2-1	15	-	CASSLELAYGHEQFF	TGTGCCAGCAGCTTAGAGCTAGCGTACGGTCATGAGCAGTTCTTC
few	TRBV4-2	TRBJ2-2	17	TRBD2	CASSQNSGGLNTGELFF	TGTGCCAGCAGCCAAAATAGCGGGGGTCTGAACACCGGGGAGCTGTTTTTT
few	TRBV10-3	TRBJ2-7	16	TRBD1	CAIRPGVGQGVYEQYF	TGTGCCATCAGACCCGGAGTGGGACAGGGGGTTTACGAGCAGTACTTC
-	TRBV12-3/TRBV12-4	TRBJ2-5	15	-	CASSLVQAGQETQYF	TGTGCCAGCAGTTTAGTCCAGGCCGGCCAAGAGACCCAGTACTTC
few	TRBV3-1	TRBJ1-3	17	TRBD1	CASSPMLTGVGGNTIYF	TGTGCCAGCAGCCCGATGCTGACAGGGGTCGGTGGAAACACCATATATTTT
few	TRBV7-9	TRBJ2-5	12	TRBD1	CATGRQGETQYF	TGTGCCACCGGAAGACAGGGAGAGACCCAGTACTTC
many	TRBV5-1	TRBJ2-2	15	-	CASSSSGPNTGELFF	TGCGCCAGCAGCTCTTCGGGGCCCAACACCGGGGAGCTGTTTTTT
few	TRBV4-2	TRBJ2-7	15	-	CASSQDRPSSYEQYF	TGTGCCAGCAGCCAAGACAGGCCTAGCTCCTACGAGCAGTACTTC
few	TRBV4-2	TRBJ2-6	18	TRBD1	CASSPSHRGSSGANVLTF	TGTGCCAGCAGCCCCTCCCACAGGGGGAGCTCTGGGGCCAACGTCCTGACTTTC
-	TRBV12-3/TRBV12-4	TRBJ1-2	12	-	CASSRFSYGYTF	TGTGCCAGCAGTAGGTTCTCCTATGGCTACACCTTC
-	TRBV28	TRBJ2-2	14	TRBD2	CTSRPGTSGGELFF	TGTACCAGCAGGCCTGGGACTAGCGGGGGGGAGCTGTTTTTT
many	TRBV12-3/TRBV12-4	TRBJ2-1	12	-	CASSAEPNEQFF	TGTGCCAGCAGTGCCGAACCCAATGAGCAGTTCTTC
few	TRBV6-1	TRBJ1-5	18	-	CASSAPLTGMYSNQPQHF	TGTGCCAGCAGTGCTCCACTTACGGGGATGTATAGCAATCAGCCCCAGCATTTT
-	TRBV10-3	TRBJ2-1	16	TRBD1	CAIGTRGTGAYNEQFF	TGTGCCATCGGCACCCGCGGGACAGGGGCCTACAATGAGCAGTTCTTC
-	TRBV30	TRBJ2-3	12	-	CAWSVGTDTQYF	TGTGCCTGGAGTGTAGGGACAGATACGCAGTATTTT